What follows is one T cell receptor (beta chain) and its context. The entry originates in a study of blood T cell repertoires in COVID-19. Data came from immunoSEQ multiplex PCR; TCRdb stores just in-frame clones and leaves some out. The repertoire holds some 70,000 clones, with 83% as singletons. Sequencing was done on a sample of peripheral blood. The TCR sequence derives from a man older than 75 with acute or convalescent COVID-19.

CDR3 nucleotide sequence: TGTGCCAGCGGGACAGCGCTCAGCTCCTATAATTCACCCCTCCACTTT. It yields the protein CASGTALSSYNSPLHF. The chain combines TRBV27 with TRBJ1-6; 7 bases map to TRBD1. This CDR3 contains 16 residues. Germline V lookup: CDR1 MNHEY, CDR2 SMNVEV (reference sequence). V trimming: 8 bases; J trimming: 0 bases; junction bases outside the gene matches: 7.